These 11 T cell receptor beta chains share one sample of origin, sequenced in a study of blood T cell repertoires in COVID-19. The repertoire was sequenced with immunoSEQ multiplex PCR; TCRdb's copy has only in-frame clones and lacks some. The sample carries 50,000 to 70,000 clones, about 79% recorded once. Sequencing was performed on peripheral blood. These receptor sequences come from a human donor in a cohort sampled during active COVID-19.

This clone was recorded a few times. The rearrangement links TRBV7-8 to TRBJ2-2; possibly TRBD2 for D (5 bases). The ends were cut back, 3 bases at V and 1 base at J, with 15 bases in the middle. The CDR3 consists of 17 residues. CDR1 is SGHVS, CDR2 FQNEAQ, per germline. CDR3 residues: CASSFRRSGLNTGELFF. The DNA for the CDR3 is TGTGCCAGCAGCTTTAGGAGGAGCGGCCTGAACACCGGGGAGCTGTTTTTT.

The chain carries TRBV24-1 and TRBJ2-7, with TRBD1 identical over 8 bases. CDR3 length equals 15 residues. After removal of 2 bases from V and 5 bases from J, the junction contained 7 bases not matched to a gene. Germline lookup yields CDR1 KGHDR and CDR2 SFDVKD. The CDR3 sequence is CATSDSQGGRNEQYF. In DNA, the CDR3 is TGTGCCACCAGTGATTCACAGGGGGGCCGAAACGAGCAGTACTTC.

This chain uses TRBV2 with TRBJ2-7, with TRBD1 identical over 7 bases. Germline V lookup: CDR1 SNHLY, CDR2 FYNNEI. This CDR3 is 14 amino acids long. V was clipped by 1 base and J by 3 bases; unmatched bases: 3. In DNA form, the CDR3 reads TGTGCCAGCAGTGAAGGACAGGGCCTCTACGAGCAGTACTTC. It specifies CASSEGQGLYEQYF.

The gene calls are TRBV4-2 and TRBJ2-7; 9 nucleotides match TRBD2. J gave up 5 bases and V 1 base, and 9 bases lay outside the gene matches. From germline, CDR1 is LGHNA and CDR2 YNFKEQ. This CDR3 contains 16 residues. The CDR3: CASSQVLLGGGDEQYF. The CDR3 nucleotides read TGTGCCAGCAGCCAAGTTCTCCTAGGCGGGGGGGACGAGCAGTACTTC.

This chain links TRBV3-1 (or the pseudogene TRBV3-2) with TRBJ2-7; D perhaps matches TRBD2 (6 bases). The CDR3 is 13 residues long. Germline CDR1 LGHDT, CDR2 YNNKEL (reference sequence). Trimming removed 4 bases from V and 10 bases from J, with 17 bases in between. The CDR3 loop reads CASSPPGEVDQYF. The CDR3 DNA reads as TGTGCCAGCAGCCCCCCCGGGGAGGTAGATCAGTACTTC.

The rearrangement uses TRBV28 and TRBJ1-1, with D maybe TRBD1 (6 bases). This CDR3 region has 15 residues. The germline gives CDR1 MDHEN, CDR2 SYDVKM. Trimming shortened V by 2 bases and J by 1 base, and 11 bases separated the two germline ends. The CDR3 DNA is TGTGCCAGCAGTTTAAGGGCCAGGGGGAACACTGAAGCTTTCTTT. Amino acids: CASSLRARGNTEAFF. The whole variable domain, remainder taken from reference TRBV28 and TRBJ1-1, is DVKVTQSSRYLVKRTGEKVFLECVQDMDHENMFWYRQDPGLGLRLIYFSYDVKMKEKGDIPEGYSVSREKKERFSLILESASTNQTSMYLCASSLRARGNTEAFFGQGTRLTVV.

The chain combines TRBV29-1 with TRBJ2-7; D not resolved. The CDR3 covers 11 residues. Trimming stripped 4 bases from V and 3 bases from J, with 7 bases between. Germline-derived CDR1 and CDR2 are SQVTM and ANQGSEA. The CDR3 nucleotides read TGCAGCGTTGTTTCCGGCTACGAGCAGTACTTC. Amino acid sequence: CSVVSGYEQYF.

The chain combines TRBV2 with TRBJ2-1; 9 bases align to TRBD2. Germline V gives CDR1 SNHLY, CDR2 FYNNEI. CDR3 length: 15 residues. V trimming: 8 bases; J trimming: 9 bases; junction bases outside the gene matches: 14. CDR3 region: CASSSMAGGPSEQFF. The CDR3 DNA reads as TGTGCCAGCTCCTCTATGGCGGGAGGGCCTAGTGAGCAGTTCTTC.

This clone has only a few counts. The chain combines TRBV5-1 with TRBJ1-3; TRBD1 matches 12 bases. The CDR3 is made up of 17 amino acids. Germline V gives CDR1 SGHRS, CDR2 YFSETQ. V gave up 2 bases and J gave up 2 bases; unmatched junction bases: 5. CDR3 coding DNA: TGCGCCAGCAGCTTCAGGGGACAGGGGGCGCCTGGAAACACCATATATTTT. It yields the protein CASSFRGQGAPGNTIYF.

The chain uses TRBV28 and TRBJ1-2, with D perhaps matching TRBD1 (5 bases). Trimming cost V 2 bases and J 6 bases, with 13 bases left between them. Germline V CDR1 and CDR2: MDHEN, SYDVKM. The CDR3 totals 14 residues. CDR3 sequence (DNA): TGTGCCAGCAGTTTAGTTTCGGGGGGAAATGGCTACACCTTC. It specifies CASSLVSGGNGYTF.

This chain joins TRBV5-5 and TRBJ2-7, with no clear D. The germline CDR1 and CDR2 sequences are SGHKS and YYEKEE (reference sequence). Between the trimmed V and J ends, which lost 1 base and 0 bases, there was a span of 8 bases. The CDR3 is made up of 14 amino acids. DNA of the CDR3: TGTGCCAGCAGCTTGAATCCCAACTCCTACGAGCAGTACTTC. Protein: CASSLNPNSYEQYF. Together with reference TRBV5-5 and TRBJ2-7, the CDR3 gives the full variable domain: DAGVTQSPTHLIKTRGQQVTLRCSPISGHKSVSWYQQVLGQGPQFIFQYYEKEERGRGNFPDRFSARQFPNYSSELNVNALLLGDSALYLCASSLNPNSYEQYFGPGTRLTVT.